The T cell receptor (beta chain) described here comes from a study of control samples from healthy donors and cancer patients. This CDR3 is 12 amino acids long. V was pared by 1 base and J by 9 bases, with 7 bases between. Here immunoSEQ multiplex PCR was the method, and the copy in TCRdb shows in-frame clones only, minus some. In the table there are roughly 88,000 clones, just under 85% of which are singletons. This clone was observed many times. This TCR derives from a young man in good health. The V call is TRBV12-3 or TRBV12-4, the J call TRBJ1-5; D is unclear. Sample: blood. The CDR3 bases are TGTGCCAGCAGTTTAGGGGATCTGCCCCAGCATTTT. Residues: CASSLGDLPQHF.